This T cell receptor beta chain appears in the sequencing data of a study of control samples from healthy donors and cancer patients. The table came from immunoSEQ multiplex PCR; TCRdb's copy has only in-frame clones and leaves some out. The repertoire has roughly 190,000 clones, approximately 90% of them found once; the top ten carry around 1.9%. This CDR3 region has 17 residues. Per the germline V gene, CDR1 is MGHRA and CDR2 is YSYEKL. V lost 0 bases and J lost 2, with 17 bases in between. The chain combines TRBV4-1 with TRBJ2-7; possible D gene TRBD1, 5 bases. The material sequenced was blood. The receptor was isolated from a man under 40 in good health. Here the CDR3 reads CASSQDLSRVVPYEQYF. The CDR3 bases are TGCGCCAGCAGCCAAGATCTTAGCAGGGTCGTCCCCTACGAGCAGTACTTC.